This TCR beta chain was found in a study of blood T cell repertoires in COVID-19. About the research overall: Donors in the United States, Italy and Spain gave samples during acute or convalescent COVID-19.

The method was immunoSEQ multiplex PCR; TCRdb's version includes in-frame clones alone and lacks a portion of them. The repertoire holds about 150,000 clones, about 80% seen once, with around 5% in the top ten. Sequencing used peripheral blood. The origin of this receptor is a human donor in a cohort sampled during active COVID-19.

CDR3: CASRRQSGNTIYF. The CDR3 DNA sequence: TGTGCCAGCAGGAGACAGAGTGGAAACACCATATATTTT. V gene TRBV27 combines with J gene TRBJ1-3; the D gene is possibly TRBD1 (5 bases). This CDR3 region has 13 residues. Germline V gives CDR1 MNHEY, CDR2 SMNVEV (reference sequence). V dropped 6 bases and J dropped 3 bases, with 9 bases sitting between them.